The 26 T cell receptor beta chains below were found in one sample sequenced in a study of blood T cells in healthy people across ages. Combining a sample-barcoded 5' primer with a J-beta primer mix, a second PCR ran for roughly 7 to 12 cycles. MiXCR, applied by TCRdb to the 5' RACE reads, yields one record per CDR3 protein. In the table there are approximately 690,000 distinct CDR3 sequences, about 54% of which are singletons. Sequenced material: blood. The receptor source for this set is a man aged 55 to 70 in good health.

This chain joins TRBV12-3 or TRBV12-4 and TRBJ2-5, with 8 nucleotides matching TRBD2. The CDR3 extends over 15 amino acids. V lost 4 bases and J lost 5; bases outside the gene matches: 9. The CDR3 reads CASSSQGTGGETQYF. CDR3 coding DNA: TGTGCCAGCAGTTCCCAAGGGACGGGGGGGGAGACCCAGTACTTC.

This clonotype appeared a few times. CDR3 nucleotide sequence: TGTGCCAGCAGCCACCGGGACAGGGGTGAAGCTTTCTTT. Its translation is CASSHRDRGEAFF. The genes are TRBV3-1 and TRBJ1-1; 10 positions agree with TRBD1. Germline V gene lookup returns CDR1 LGHDT and CDR2 YNNKEL (reference sequence). The CDR3 length is 13 residues. Germline trimming cut 3 bases from V and 7 bases from J; bases unmatched to any gene: 2. The whole variable domain, filled in from reference TRBV3-1 and TRBJ1-1, reads DTAVSQTPKYLVTQMGNDKSIKCEQNLGHDTMYWYKQDSKKFLKIMFSYNNKELIINETVPNRFSPKSPDKAHLNLHINSLELGDSAVYFCASSHRDRGEAFFGQGTRLTVV.

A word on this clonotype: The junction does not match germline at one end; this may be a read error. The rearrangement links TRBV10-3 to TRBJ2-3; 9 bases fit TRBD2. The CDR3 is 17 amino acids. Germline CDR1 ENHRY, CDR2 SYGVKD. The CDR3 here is CAISEYLGGTSTDTQYF. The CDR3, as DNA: TGTGCCATCAGTGAGTACCTCGGCGGGACTAGCACTGATACGCAGTATTTT.

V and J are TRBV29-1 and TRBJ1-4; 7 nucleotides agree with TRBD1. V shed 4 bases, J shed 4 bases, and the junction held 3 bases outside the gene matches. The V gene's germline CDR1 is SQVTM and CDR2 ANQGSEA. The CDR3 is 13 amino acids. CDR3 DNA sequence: TGCAGCGTTGCTCAGGGGGATAATGAAAAACTGTTTTTT. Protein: CSVAQGDNEKLFF.

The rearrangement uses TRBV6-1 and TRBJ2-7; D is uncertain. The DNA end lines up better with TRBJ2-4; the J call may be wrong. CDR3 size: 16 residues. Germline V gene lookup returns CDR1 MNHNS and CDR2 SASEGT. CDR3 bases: TGTGCCAGCAGTGAAGCGCGCAGCTATGCCAAAAACATTCAGTACTTC. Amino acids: CASSEARSYAKNIQYF.

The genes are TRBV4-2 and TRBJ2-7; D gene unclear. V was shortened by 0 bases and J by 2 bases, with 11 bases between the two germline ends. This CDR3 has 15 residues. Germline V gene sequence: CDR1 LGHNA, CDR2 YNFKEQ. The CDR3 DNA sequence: TGTGCCAGCAGCCAAGATCTGGGTCGGACCTACGAGCAGTACTTC. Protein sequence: CASSQDLGRTYEQYF.

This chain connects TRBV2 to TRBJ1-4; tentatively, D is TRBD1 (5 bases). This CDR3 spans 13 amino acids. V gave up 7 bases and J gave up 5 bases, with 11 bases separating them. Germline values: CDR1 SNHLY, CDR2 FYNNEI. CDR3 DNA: TGTGCCAGCATACAGGACCTCAATGAAAAACTGTTTTTT. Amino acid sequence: CASIQDLNEKLFF.

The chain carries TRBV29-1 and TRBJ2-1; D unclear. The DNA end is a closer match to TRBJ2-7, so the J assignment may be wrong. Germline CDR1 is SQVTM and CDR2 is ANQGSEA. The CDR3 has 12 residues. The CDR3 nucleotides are TGCAGCGCTTCAAGCTCCTACAATGAGCAGTACTTC. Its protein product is CSASSSYNEQYF.

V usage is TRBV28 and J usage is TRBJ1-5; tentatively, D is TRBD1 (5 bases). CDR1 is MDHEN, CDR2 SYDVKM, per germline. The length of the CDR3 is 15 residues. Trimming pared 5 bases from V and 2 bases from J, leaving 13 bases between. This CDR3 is CASSPTGEGNQPQHF. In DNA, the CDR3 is TGTGCCAGCAGTCCCACAGGAGAGGGCAATCAGCCCCAGCATTTT.

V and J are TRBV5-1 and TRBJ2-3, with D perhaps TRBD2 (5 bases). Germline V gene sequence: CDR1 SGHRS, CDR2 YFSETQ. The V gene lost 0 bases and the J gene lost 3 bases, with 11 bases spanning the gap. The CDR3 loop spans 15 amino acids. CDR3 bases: TGCGCCAGCAGCTTGGATGGAGGATATACAGATACGCAGTATTTT. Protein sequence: CASSLDGGYTDTQYF.

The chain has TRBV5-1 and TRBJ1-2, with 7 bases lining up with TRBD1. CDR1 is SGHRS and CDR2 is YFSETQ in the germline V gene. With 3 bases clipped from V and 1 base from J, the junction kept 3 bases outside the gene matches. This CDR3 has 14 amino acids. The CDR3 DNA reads TGCGCCAGCAGCTGGGGGGACAGTAACTATGGCTACACCTTC. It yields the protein CASSWGDSNYGYTF.

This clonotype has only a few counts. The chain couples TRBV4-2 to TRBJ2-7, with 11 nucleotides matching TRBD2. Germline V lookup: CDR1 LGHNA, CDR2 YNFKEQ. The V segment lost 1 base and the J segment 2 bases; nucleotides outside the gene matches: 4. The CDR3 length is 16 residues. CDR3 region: CASSQGASGGTYEQYF. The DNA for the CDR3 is TGTGCCAGCAGCCAAGGGGCTAGCGGGGGGACCTACGAGCAGTACTTC.

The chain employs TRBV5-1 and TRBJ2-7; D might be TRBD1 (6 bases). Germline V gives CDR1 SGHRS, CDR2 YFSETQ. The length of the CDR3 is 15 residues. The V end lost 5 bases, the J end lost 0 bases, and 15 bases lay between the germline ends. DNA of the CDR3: TGCGCCAGCAGATACGGACAGTCAGGCTCCTACGAGCAGTACTTC. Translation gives CASRYGQSGSYEQYF. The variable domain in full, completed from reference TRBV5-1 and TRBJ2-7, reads KAGVTQTPRYLIKTRGQQVTLSCSPISGHRSVSWYQQTPGQGLQFLFEYFSETQRNKGNFPGRFSGRQFSNSRSEMNVSTLELGDSALYLCASRYGQSGSYEQYFGPGTRLTVT.

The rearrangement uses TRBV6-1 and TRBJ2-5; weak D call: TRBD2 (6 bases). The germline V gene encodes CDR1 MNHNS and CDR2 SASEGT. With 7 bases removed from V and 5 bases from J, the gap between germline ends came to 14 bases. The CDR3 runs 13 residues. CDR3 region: CASTTSGRETQYF. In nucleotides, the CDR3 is TGTGCCAGCACCACCTCGGGGAGGGAGACCCAGTACTTC.

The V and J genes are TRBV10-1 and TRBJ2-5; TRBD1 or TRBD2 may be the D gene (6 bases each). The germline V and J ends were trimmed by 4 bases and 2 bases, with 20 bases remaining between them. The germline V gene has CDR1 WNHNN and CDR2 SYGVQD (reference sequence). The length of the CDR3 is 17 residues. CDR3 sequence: CASSGSAAGTSQETQYF. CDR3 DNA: TGCGCCAGCAGTGGGTCGGCGGCGGGGACATCTCAAGAGACCCAGTACTTC.

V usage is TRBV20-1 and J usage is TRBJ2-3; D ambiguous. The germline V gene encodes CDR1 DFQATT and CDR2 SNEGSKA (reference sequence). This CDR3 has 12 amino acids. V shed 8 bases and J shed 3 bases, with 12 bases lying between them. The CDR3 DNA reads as TGCAGTAGTAGGGTAGCAACAGATACGCAGTATTTT. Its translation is CSSRVATDTQYF.

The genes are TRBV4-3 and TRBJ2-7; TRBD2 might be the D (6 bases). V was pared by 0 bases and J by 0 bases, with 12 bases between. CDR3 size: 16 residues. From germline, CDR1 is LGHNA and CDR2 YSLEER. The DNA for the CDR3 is TGCGCCAGCAGCCAAGATTTCGGGGGTTACTCCTACGAGCAGTACTTC. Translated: CASSQDFGGYSYEQYF.

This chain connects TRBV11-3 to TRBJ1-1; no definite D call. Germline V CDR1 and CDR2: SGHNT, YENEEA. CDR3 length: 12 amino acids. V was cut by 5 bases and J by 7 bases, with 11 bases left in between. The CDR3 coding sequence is TGTGCCAGCAGCCTCGGGCAGGATGAAGCTTTCTTT. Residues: CASSLGQDEAFF.

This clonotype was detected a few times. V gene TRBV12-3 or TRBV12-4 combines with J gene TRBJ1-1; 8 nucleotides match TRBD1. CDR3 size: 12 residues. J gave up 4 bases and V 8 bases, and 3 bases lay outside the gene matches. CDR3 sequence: CASGDRGTEAFF. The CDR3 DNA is TGTGCCAGCGGTGACAGGGGCACTGAAGCTTTCTTT.

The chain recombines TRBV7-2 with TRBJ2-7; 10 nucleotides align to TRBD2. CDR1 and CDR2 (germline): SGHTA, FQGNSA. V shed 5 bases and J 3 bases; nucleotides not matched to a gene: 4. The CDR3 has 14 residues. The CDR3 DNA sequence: TGTGCCAGCAGCCGAGGACTAGCGGACTACGAGCAGTACTTC. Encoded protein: CASSRGLADYEQYF.

CDR3 DNA: TGTGCCAGCAGTTACTCTAGACAGCCCAACTATGGCTACACCTTC. Translated, it gives CASSYSRQPNYGYTF. This rearrangement joins TRBV6-6 to TRBJ1-2; maybe TRBD1 (5 bases). The CDR3 is 15 amino acids. The germline V and J ends were trimmed by 0 bases and 2 bases, with 10 bases remaining between them. Germline CDR1 reads MNHNY; CDR2 reads SVGAGI (reference sequence).

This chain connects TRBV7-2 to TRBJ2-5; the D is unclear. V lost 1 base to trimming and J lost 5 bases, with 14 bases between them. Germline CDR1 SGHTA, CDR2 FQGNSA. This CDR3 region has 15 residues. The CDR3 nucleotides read TGTGCCAGCAGCTTAGAAACGGCGCGACTTGAGACCCAGTACTTC. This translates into CASSLETARLETQYF.

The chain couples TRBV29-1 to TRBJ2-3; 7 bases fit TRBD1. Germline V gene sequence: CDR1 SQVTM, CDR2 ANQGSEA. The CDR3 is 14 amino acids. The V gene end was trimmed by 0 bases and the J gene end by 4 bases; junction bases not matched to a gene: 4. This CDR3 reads CSVEDDRVADTQYF. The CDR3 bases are TGCAGCGTTGAAGATGACAGGGTTGCAGATACGCAGTATTTT.

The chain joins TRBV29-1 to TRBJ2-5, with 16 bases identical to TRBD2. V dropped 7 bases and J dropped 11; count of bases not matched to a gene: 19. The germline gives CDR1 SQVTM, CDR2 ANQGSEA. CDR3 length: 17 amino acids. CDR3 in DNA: TGCAGCGCGACAGGGACTAGCGGGGGGGGATCCTACAATGAGCAGTACTTC. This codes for CSATGTSGGGSYNEQYF. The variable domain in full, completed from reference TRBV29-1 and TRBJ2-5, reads SAVISQKPSRDICQRGTSLTIQCQVDSQVTMMFWYRQQPGQSLTLIATANQGSEATYESGFVIDKFPISRPNLTFSTLTVSNMSPEDSSIYLCSATGTSGGGSYNEQYFGPGTRLLVL.

The CDR3 spells CSVDRQRNTEAFF. CDR3 DNA: TGCAGCGTGGATAGACAGCGGAACACTGAAGCTTTCTTT. The genes are TRBV29-1 and TRBJ1-1; D possibly corresponds to TRBD1 (5 bases). Germline lookup yields CDR1 SQVTM and CDR2 ANQGSEA. The ends were cut back, 6 bases at V and 1 base at J, with 12 bases in the middle. The CDR3 covers 13 residues.

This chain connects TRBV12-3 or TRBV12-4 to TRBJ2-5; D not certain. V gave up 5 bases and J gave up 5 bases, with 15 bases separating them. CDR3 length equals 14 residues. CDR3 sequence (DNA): TGTGCCAGCAGTCCTTGGTTGGGCCGGGAGACCCAGTACTTC. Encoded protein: CASSPWLGRETQYF.